This T cell receptor beta chain was recorded in a study of esophageal squamous cell carcinoma under preoperative chemotherapy. Study-level findings and limits: After paclitaxel-nedaplatin, abundant clones were more likely to contract than amplify. Peripheral T cells migrating into the tumor appeared to partly supply post-treatment tumor-infiltrating lymphocytes.

TCRdb used MiXCR to reprocess the PCR reads, holding one entry per CDR3 protein. The data show around 15,000 distinct CDR3 sequences, more than 50% seen once. Regarding time point: before preoperative PTX-NDP chemotherapy. Patients received paclitaxel-nedaplatin as preoperative chemotherapy before surgery. Germline CDR1 reads MNHNS; CDR2 reads SASEGT. The CDR3 is made up of 15 amino acids. With regard to this clonotype: The antigen is not known. The junction does not match germline at one end; this may be a read error.

This TCR derives from a human donor with esophageal squamous cell carcinoma. The donor label of this sample is uncertain. This sample was taken from a patient given preoperative chemotherapy. V is TRBV6-1 and J is TRBJ2-4; TRBD2 is a possible D gene (6 bases). CDR3 coding DNA: TGTGCCAGCAGTGAGGGGCCGGGAGCCACAGACATGCAGTACTTC. Protein: CASSEGPGATDMQYF.